This entry is about one TCR beta chain. The antigen remains unidentified. As an off-target read in a library built for alpha chains, this beta chain has a frequency of little significance. Indicated time point: sample taken at primary tumor resection. The donor population consisted of about 75 patients with untreated, early-stage non-small cell lung cancer. Frozen PBMC, nontumor lung or tumor provided whole RNA, which was sequenced unsorted. These data are taken from a study of spatial heterogeneity in lung cancer. Findings and caveats of the study: Coverage of tumor T cells was estimated at 6% to 8% for alpha chains and about 13% for beta chains. One measure, the expanded intratumoral alpha and beta TCR count, tracked tumor mutation counts.

Every TCR cDNA molecule carried a tag that served as a unique molecular identifier. In TCRdb, the 5' RACE reads were re-called with MiXCR into one record per CDR3 protein. The data hold some 2,000 distinct CDR3 sequences, with about a fifth observed a single time. The CDR3 extends over 13 amino acids. From germline, CDR1 is SGHTA and CDR2 FQGNSA. V was clipped by 5 bases and J by 6 bases, with 14 bases between them. This clonotype was obtained from a male donor with early-stage non-small cell lung cancer. This chain links TRBV7-2 with TRBJ2-7; D may be TRBD1 (6 bases). The sequences come from lung tumor tissue, collected at surgery. The CDR3 region is CASSINREREQYF. Written as DNA, the CDR3 is TGTGCCAGCAGCATCAACAGGGAACGCGAGCAGTACTTC. Combining the CDR3 with reference TRBV7-2 and TRBJ2-7 gives the whole variable domain GAGVSQSPSNKVTEKGKDVELRCDPISGHTALYWYRQSLGQGLEFLIYFQGNSAPDKSGLPSDRFSAERTGGSVSTLTIQRTQQEDSAVYLCASSINREREQYFGPGTRLTVT.